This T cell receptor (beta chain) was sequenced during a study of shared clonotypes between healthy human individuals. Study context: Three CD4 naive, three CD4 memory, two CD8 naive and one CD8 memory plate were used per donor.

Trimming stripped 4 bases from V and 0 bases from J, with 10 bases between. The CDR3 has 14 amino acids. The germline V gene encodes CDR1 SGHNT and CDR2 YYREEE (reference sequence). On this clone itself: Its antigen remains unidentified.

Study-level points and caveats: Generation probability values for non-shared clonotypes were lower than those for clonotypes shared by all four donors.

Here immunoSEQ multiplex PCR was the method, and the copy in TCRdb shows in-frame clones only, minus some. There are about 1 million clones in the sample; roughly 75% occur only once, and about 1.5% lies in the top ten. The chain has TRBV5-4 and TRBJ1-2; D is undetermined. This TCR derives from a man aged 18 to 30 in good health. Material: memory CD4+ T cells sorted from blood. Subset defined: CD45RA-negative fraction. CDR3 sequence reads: CASSVVGANYGYTF. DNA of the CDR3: TGTGCCAGCAGCGTGGTCGGGGCTAACTATGGCTACACCTTC.